These 13 T cell receptor beta chains were all obtained from the same sample, sequenced in a study of T-cell memory formation after mild COVID-19. Each CDR3 protein gets one entry after TCRdb re-called the 5' RACE reads with MiXCR. The data hold fewer than 350,000 distinct CDR3 sequences, with approximately 8.4% observed a single time. The sequenced sample was PBMCs or a T cell subset sorted from them (not recorded which). Source of these receptors: a man aged 18 to 29 who had mild COVID-19 (a few samples of this study predate the infection). Cell type and time point are not known.

This chain joins TRBV5-5 and TRBJ1-5, with 8 positions matching TRBD1. V shed 1 base and J 5 bases; nucleotides not matched to a gene: 2. The CDR3 is 14 residues long. Germline values: CDR1 SGHKS, CDR2 YYEKEE (reference sequence). The CDR3 loop reads CASSLKTGDQPQHF. CDR3 DNA sequence: TGTGCCAGCAGCTTGAAGACAGGGGATCAGCCCCAGCATTTT.

This clonotype was seen ten or more times. The V gene is TRBV20-1, the J gene TRBJ2-7; D is unresolved. V was cut by 0 bases and J by 5 bases, with 8 bases left in between. CDR3 length: 12 amino acids. Germline CDR1 and CDR2: DFQATT and SNEGSKA (reference sequence). The CDR3 here is CSARDLTHEQYF. The CDR3 DNA is TGCAGTGCTAGAGATCTGACCCACGAGCAGTACTTC.

This clonotype was counted between two and nine times. V is TRBV12-3 or TRBV12-4 and J is TRBJ2-2; D unresolved. The ends were cut back, 10 bases at V and 0 bases at J, with 12 bases in the middle. The CDR3 is 14 residues long. The CDR3 DNA reads as TGTGCCATCCCGGCCCACCCGAACACCGGGGAGCTGTTTTTT. It encodes CAIPAHPNTGELFF.

This clonotype was seen a few times. The gene calls are TRBV5-6 and TRBJ2-7; TRBD2 might be the D (5 bases). Germline CDR1 and CDR2: SGHDT and YYEEEE. CDR3 length equals 17 residues. V lost 4 bases, J lost 0 bases, and 20 bases lay in between. The CDR3 here is CASSRLEEGVSSYEQYV. The CDR3 DNA is TGTGCCAGCAGCCGGCTAGAAGAGGGCGTTAGCTCCTACGAGCAGTACGTC.

This clonotype was counted at least ten times. J is TRBJ2-3 and V is TRBV11-2, with 8 bases fitting TRBD2. CDR1 SGHAT and CDR2 FQNNGV come from the germline V gene. V was clipped by 3 bases and J by 5 bases; unmatched bases: 4. This CDR3 comprises 14 residues. The CDR3 DNA reads as TGTGCCAGCAGCTTGAACGGGGGGGGAGATACGCAGTATTTT. Its protein is CASSLNGGGDTQYF.

The V and J genes are TRBV4-3 and TRBJ2-1; TRBD2 matches at 9 bases. Per the germline V gene, CDR1 is LGHNA and CDR2 is YSLEER. The CDR3 has 19 amino acids. Trimming at V came to 0 bases and at J to 0 bases, leaving 9 bases not matched to a gene. CDR3 residues: CASSQDILAGSSSYNEQFF. The CDR3 region has the DNA TGCGCCAGCAGCCAAGATATACTAGCGGGCAGCAGCTCCTACAATGAGCAGTTCTTC.

This clonotype has only a few counts. This chain links TRBV6-1 with TRBJ1-2, with D uncertain. In germline, CDR1 is MNHNS, CDR2 SASEGT. The CDR3 is made up of 13 amino acids. Trimming removed 0 bases from V and 6 bases from J, with 8 bases in between. CDR3 loop: CASSEARGHGYTF. The CDR3, as DNA: TGTGCCAGCAGTGAAGCTCGCGGCCATGGCTACACCTTC.

The genes are TRBV20-1 and TRBJ2-7; 7 bases line up with TRBD1. CDR1 is DFQATT, CDR2 SNEGSKA, per germline (reference sequence). J was trimmed by 5 bases and V by 6 bases; bases with no gene match: 10. This CDR3 is 13 amino acids long. The CDR3 DNA sequence: TGCAGTGCCGTCCAGGGGGTTCAGGACGAGCAGTACTTC. Translation: CSAVQGVQDEQYF.

This clonotype was recorded a few times. The chain recombines TRBV12-5 with TRBJ1-5, with D unclear. Germline V CDR1 and CDR2: LGHNT, FRNRAP. The V gene lost 4 bases and the J gene lost 5 bases, with 12 bases spanning the gap. CDR3 length equals 14 residues. The CDR3 reads CASGSSDLDQPQHF. The CDR3, as DNA: TGTGCTAGTGGTTCGTCAGACCTCGATCAGCCCCAGCATTTT.

This chain uses TRBV15 with TRBJ1-2; no firm D call. Trimming removed 0 bases from V and 12 bases from J, with 20 bases in between. CDR1 and CDR2 (germline): LNHNV, YYDKDF (reference sequence). The CDR3 sequence is 15 residues long. The CDR3 here is CATSRDSGLASIDTF. As DNA, the CDR3 is TGTGCCACCAGCAGAGATTCGGGGTTGGCGTCGATAGACACCTTC.

The chain recombines TRBV27 with TRBJ2-1; no clear D. There are 15 residues in the CDR3. The V and J ends lost 0 bases and 8 bases respectively, with 14 bases between them. Germline V lookup: CDR1 MNHEY, CDR2 SMNVEV (reference sequence). DNA for the CDR3: TGTGCCAGCAGTTTATCGGATACCCCTCGGGATGAGCAGTTCTTC. Protein product: CASSLSDTPRDEQFF.

This clonotype was observed a few times. This rearrangement joins TRBV24-1 to TRBJ2-2, with D perhaps TRBD2 (6 bases). Trimming took 5 bases from V and 6 from J, leaving 6 bases between them. CDR1 is KGHDR and CDR2 is SFDVKD in the germline V gene. The CDR3 spans 12 residues. CDR3 region: CATSAGAGELFF. The DNA for the CDR3 is TGTGCCACCAGTGCGGGGGCCGGGGAGCTGTTTTTT.

This clonotype appeared a few times. This rearrangement joins TRBV11-2 to TRBJ1-1; D ambiguous. The V and J ends lost 10 bases and 0 bases respectively, with 6 bases between them. The CDR3 is 11 residues long. Germline V gene lookup returns CDR1 SGHAT and CDR2 FQNNGV. The CDR3 DNA follows: TGTGCCATCCAGCTGAACACTGAAGCTTTCTTT. Protein: CAIQLNTEAFF. The complete variable domain, with remaining parts taken from reference TRBV11-2 and TRBJ1-1, reads EAGVAQSPRYKIIEKRQSVAFWCNPISGHATLYWYQQILGQGPKLLIQFQNNGVVDDSQLPKDRFSAERLKGVDSTLKIQPAKLEDSAVYLCAIQLNTEAFFGQGTRLTVV.